Listed here are 27 T cell receptor beta chains from one sample, sequenced in a study of technical replicates of blood from a few donors. Sequencing was performed with immunoSEQ multiplex PCR; in TCRdb, only in-frame clones are kept and a portion is missing. The data contain more than 90,000 clones, approximately 95% of them singletons. The source material was T cells isolated from PBMCs. These receptors all come from a human donor in good health.

This rearrangement joins TRBV27 to TRBJ2-2; D unclear. The germline V and J ends were trimmed by 7 bases and 6 bases, with 18 bases remaining between them. CDR3 length: 15 amino acids. Germline V gene lookup returns CDR1 MNHEY and CDR2 SMNVEV (reference sequence). The CDR3 protein is CASNPAGLGAGELFF. The CDR3 DNA reads TGTGCCAGCAATCCCGCAGGTCTGGGCGCCGGGGAGCTGTTTTTT.

The chain employs TRBV9 and TRBJ1-2; D remains ambiguous. Germline CDR1 SGDLS, CDR2 YYNGEE. V gave up 0 bases and J gave up 0 bases, with 9 bases separating them. This CDR3 is 15 amino acids long. The CDR3 DNA sequence: TGTGCCAGCAGCGTAGGTATGGAGACTAACTATGGCTACACCTTC. Translated, it gives CASSVGMETNYGYTF.

The rearrangement joins TRBV28 to TRBJ2-7; D remains ambiguous. CDR1 and CDR2 from the germline V gene are MDHEN and SYDVKM. There are 12 residues in the CDR3. The CDR3 spells CASEDSSYEQYF. The CDR3 DNA follows: TGTGCTAGTGAGGATTCTAGCTACGAGCAGTACTTC.

The chain couples TRBV21-1 to TRBJ2-7; TRBD2, the D gene given by the table, was not confirmed from the DNA. TRBV21-1 is deemed a pseudogene. This CDR3 comprises 18 residues. The CDR3 DNA reads as TGTGCCAGCAGCAAAGGGCCCAGCGGGACGCTTCCCATCGCGGAGCAGTACTTC. Residues: CASSKGPSGTLPIAEQYF.

The chain carries TRBV6-6 and TRBJ1-3, with 7 bases that match TRBD1. V gave up 4 bases and J gave up 2 bases; unmatched junction bases: 2. There are 14 residues in the CDR3. The germline gives CDR1 MNHNY, CDR2 SVGAGI (reference sequence). CDR3 sequence (DNA): TGTGCCAGCAGTTGGGACAGAACTGGAAACACCATATATTTT. This gives the protein CASSWDRTGNTIYF.

CDR3: CSVGGRPTDTQYF. CDR3 sequence (DNA): TGCAGCGTCGGAGGACGGCCCACAGATACGCAGTATTTT. The chain uses TRBV29-1 and TRBJ2-3; D is possibly TRBD2 (5 bases). CDR1 and CDR2 (germline): SQVTM, ANQGSEA. The CDR3 extends over 13 amino acids. The V and J ends lost 6 bases and 2 bases respectively, with 12 bases between them.

The chain carries TRBV6-5 and TRBJ1-1; D unclear. Germline loops: CDR1 MNHEY, CDR2 SVGAGI. This CDR3 comprises 14 residues. V was shortened by 0 bases and J by 5 bases, with 10 bases between the two germline ends. CDR3 protein: CASSYSEGRTEAFF. CDR3 bases: TGTGCCAGCAGTTACTCAGAGGGTAGGACTGAAGCTTTCTTT.

The J gene is TRBJ2-2, the V gene TRBV30; TRBD2 might be the D (6 bases). In germline, CDR1 is GTSNPN, CDR2 SVGIG (reference sequence). The germline V and J ends were trimmed by 3 bases and 4 bases, with 12 bases remaining between them. The CDR3 consists of 14 residues. DNA of the CDR3: TGTGCCTGGAGCCGGAGGGGAGGCACCGGGGAGCTGTTTTTT. It specifies CAWSRRGGTGELFF.

The rearrangement joins TRBV4-2 to TRBJ2-7, with a weak D call TRBD1 (6 bases). Trimming left V 5 bases short and J 3 bases short, with 11 bases between. The CDR3 is 13 residues long. Germline V lookup: CDR1 LGHNA, CDR2 YNFKEQ. The CDR3 DNA follows: TGTGCCAGCAGCAAACTGGACAGCTACGAGCAGTACTTC. Residues: CASSKLDSYEQYF.

The chain links TRBV4-2 to TRBJ1-1; D not resolved. Trimming stripped 0 bases from V and 9 bases from J, with 8 bases between. The CDR3 runs 12 residues. CDR1 and CDR2 (germline): LGHNA, YNFKEQ. CDR3 sequence (DNA): TGTGCCAGCAGCCAAGATAACAGCCAAGCTTTCTTT. This translates into CASSQDNSQAFF.

V gene TRBV19 combines with J gene TRBJ2-7; D may be TRBD2 (5 bases). Germline CDR1 is LNHDA and CDR2 is SQIVND (reference sequence). V dropped 9 bases and J dropped 6 bases, with 15 bases sitting between them. The CDR3 is made up of 12 amino acids. The CDR3 sequence is CASQMGVGEQYF. CDR3 bases: TGTGCCAGCCAGATGGGAGTTGGCGAGCAGTACTTC.

V is TRBV19 and J is TRBJ2-7, with D possibly TRBD1 on 5 matching bases. The V and J ends lost 1 base and 6 bases respectively, with 13 bases between them. CDR1 LNHDA and CDR2 SQIVND come from the germline V gene (reference sequence). CDR3 length equals 14 residues. CDR3 sequence reads: CASSIVGAQGEQYF. The CDR3 bases are TGTGCCAGTAGTATAGTAGGGGCTCAAGGCGAGCAGTACTTC.

This clone was recorded only once. V gene TRBV15 combines with J gene TRBJ1-2; D perhaps matches TRBD1 (6 bases). Germline lookup yields CDR1 LNHNV and CDR2 YYDKDF (reference sequence). The V end lost 5 bases, the J end lost 8 bases, and 24 bases lay between the germline ends. The CDR3 has 16 residues. CDR3 in amino acids: CATSGPLRTDDGGYTF. The DNA of the CDR3 is TGTGCCACCAGCGGACCCTTAAGGACAGACGATGGAGGCTACACCTTC.

The chain links TRBV6-5 to TRBJ2-7, with D possibly matching TRBD2 (6 bases). The V end was cut by 2 bases, the J end by 7 bases, with 15 bases between. This CDR3 has 14 amino acids. Germline V CDR1 and CDR2: MNHEY, SVGAGI. The CDR3 DNA is TGTGCCAGCAGTTACGGGGACTCCTCCGCGGAGCAGTACTTC. Protein product: CASSYGDSSAEQYF.

The chain recombines TRBV7-2 with TRBJ1-1, with D maybe TRBD1 (5 bases). Trimming pared 6 bases from V and 1 base from J, leaving 9 bases between. Germline CDR1 reads SGHTA; CDR2 reads FQGNSA. This CDR3 comprises 13 residues. The CDR3 loop is CASSPGRNTEAFF. CDR3 coding DNA: TGTGCCAGCAGTCCAGGGCGGAACACTGAAGCTTTCTTT.

The V and J genes are TRBV5-4 and TRBJ1-2; tentatively, D is TRBD1 (5 bases). The CDR3 contains 13 residues. Trimming cost V 4 bases and J 3 bases, with 10 bases left between them. Germline V gives CDR1 SGHNT, CDR2 YYREEE (reference sequence). The DNA of the CDR3 is TGTGCCAGCAGCCCGGGGGGGGACTATGGCTACACCTTC. The encoded protein is CASSPGGDYGYTF.

The CDR3 coding sequence is TGCGCCAGCAAAACTGGGAGAAAAGCTTTCTTT. This translates into CASKTGRKAFF. The chain uses TRBV5-1 and TRBJ1-1; D unclear. V dropped 6 bases and J dropped 9 bases, with 12 bases sitting between them. The CDR3 contains 11 residues. Germline lookup yields CDR1 SGHRS and CDR2 YFSETQ.

The chain recombines TRBV11-2 with TRBJ2-7, with D maybe TRBD2 (6 bases). There are 14 residues in the CDR3. Germline V CDR1 and CDR2: SGHAT, FQNNGV. V was cut by 8 bases and J by 0 bases, with 14 bases left in between. This chain's CDR3 is CASGYPGLSYEQYF. In nucleotides, the CDR3 is TGTGCCAGCGGTTACCCGGGACTCTCCTACGAGCAGTACTTC. The variable domain in full, completed from reference TRBV11-2 and TRBJ2-7, reads EAGVAQSPRYKIIEKRQSVAFWCNPISGHATLYWYQQILGQGPKLLIQFQNNGVVDDSQLPKDRFSAERLKGVDSTLKIQPAKLEDSAVYLCASGYPGLSYEQYFGPGTRLTVT.

The chain carries TRBV5-4 and TRBJ2-1; possible D gene TRBD2, 6 bases. Per germline, CDR1 SGHNT and CDR2 YYREEE (reference sequence). This CDR3 is built from 16 residues. V lost 2 bases and J 0 bases, leaving 12 bases between the germline ends. CDR3 DNA sequence: TGTGCCAGCAGCTTTTTCCTAGCGTCCTCCTACAATGAGCAGTTCTTC. Amino acid sequence: CASSFFLASSYNEQFF.

This clone has only one observation. V is TRBV27 and J is TRBJ1-5; D gene uncertain. V was cut by 6 bases and J by 2 bases, with 14 bases left in between. This CDR3 contains 15 residues. Per the germline V gene, CDR1 is MNHEY and CDR2 is SMNVEV (reference sequence). CDR3 protein: CASRSGPGGNQPQHF. The CDR3 nucleotides are TGTGCCAGCAGAAGCGGACCCGGGGGCAATCAGCCCCAGCATTTT.

The V gene is TRBV5-8, the J gene TRBJ2-1, with 10 nucleotides matching TRBD1. The CDR3 length is 15 residues. Trimming cost V 3 bases and J 8 bases; bases outside gene matches: 8. The V gene's germline CDR1 is SGHTS and CDR2 YDEGEE. CDR3 coding DNA: TGTGCCAGCAGCTGGGGGACAGGGGAGGGATATGAGCAGTTCTTC. Encoded protein: CASSWGTGEGYEQFF.

The chain couples TRBV5-1 to TRBJ2-2, with a tentative D call TRBD1 (5 bases). V lost 6 bases to trimming and J lost 3 bases, with 12 bases between them. The CDR3 covers 14 residues. Per germline, CDR1 SGHRS and CDR2 YFSETQ. The CDR3 DNA is TGCGCCAGCAAGGAGACAGAATACACCGGGGAGCTGTTTTTT. Its protein product is CASKETEYTGELFF.

This clone was seen only once. In nucleotides, the CDR3 is TGTGCCAGCAGCTATGGGGGGGGCAGCGAAGCTTTCTTT. Translated, it gives CASSYGGGSEAFF. The chain uses TRBV7-3 and TRBJ1-1; the D gene is possibly TRBD1 (6 bases). CDR1 and CDR2 from the germline V gene are SGHTA and FQGTGA. The CDR3 sequence is 13 residues long. Trimming cost V 4 bases and J 8 bases, with 14 bases left between them.

V and J are TRBV6-5 and TRBJ2-7; maybe TRBD2 (6 bases). The V gene lost 7 bases and the J gene lost 7 bases, with 14 bases spanning the gap. The germline V gene has CDR1 MNHEY and CDR2 SVGAGI. The CDR3 extends over 12 amino acids. The CDR3 loop is CASTSIGGEQYF. CDR3 sequence (DNA): TGTGCCAGCACCAGCATCGGGGGAGAGCAGTACTTC.

The chain joins TRBV10-3 to TRBJ1-1; D uncertain. Per germline, CDR1 ENHRY and CDR2 SYGVKD. The CDR3 has 14 amino acids. The germline V and J ends were trimmed by 0 bases and 11 bases, with 16 bases remaining between them. The CDR3, as DNA: TGTGCCATCAGTGAGTCGAATGACGGAGCGAAGGCTTTCTTT. It translates to CAISESNDGAKAFF.

CDR3 nucleotides: TGTGCCAGCCTGGACAGCCCCTCTGGGGCCAACGTCCTGACTTTC. It yields the protein CASLDSPSGANVLTF. The chain recombines TRBV19 with TRBJ2-6; weak D call: TRBD1 (6 bases). This CDR3 spans 15 amino acids. V lost 9 bases and J lost 0, with 12 bases in between. Germline V gives CDR1 LNHDA, CDR2 SQIVND (reference sequence).

This chain joins TRBV30 and TRBJ2-7; D is possibly TRBD1 (6 bases). This CDR3 has 13 residues. The V end was cut by 6 bases, the J end by 5 bases, with 17 bases between. Germline V gene data show CDR1 as GTSNPN and CDR2 as SVGIG (reference sequence). The DNA of the CDR3 is TGTGCCTGTACAGGGTCTAAAGCGGACGAGCAGTACTTC. Protein product: CACTGSKADEQYF.